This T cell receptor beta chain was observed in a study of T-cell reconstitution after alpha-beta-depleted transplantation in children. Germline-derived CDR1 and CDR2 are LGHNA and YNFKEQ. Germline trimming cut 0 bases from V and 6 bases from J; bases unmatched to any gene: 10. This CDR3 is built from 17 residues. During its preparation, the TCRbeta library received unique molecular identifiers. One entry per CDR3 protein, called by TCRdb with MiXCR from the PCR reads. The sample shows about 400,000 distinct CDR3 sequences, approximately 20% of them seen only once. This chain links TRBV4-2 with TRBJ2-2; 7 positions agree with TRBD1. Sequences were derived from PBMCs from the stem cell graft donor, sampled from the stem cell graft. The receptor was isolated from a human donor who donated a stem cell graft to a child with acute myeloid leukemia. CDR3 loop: CASSQDQDIRGPGELFF. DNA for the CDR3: TGTGCCAGCAGCCAAGATCAGGACATTAGGGGGCCCGGGGAGCTGTTTTTT.